This TCR beta chain was found in a study of CD8 T cells in Susac syndrome. Findings and caveats of the study: It was acknowledged in the study that its TCR sequencing and HLA analysis involved a relatively small number of individuals.

Germline V gene sequence: CDR1 MNHEY, CDR2 SMNVEV (reference sequence). Trimming shortened V by 4 bases and J by 0 bases, and 12 bases separated the two germline ends. The CDR3 loop spans 16 amino acids. Random-hexamer reverse transcription was applied to about 0.5 to 1 ug RNA. The amplification used immunoSEQ multiplex PCR on TCR beta CDR3; it spanned 54 Vbeta and 13 Jbeta. TCRdb processed the immunoSEQ multiplex PCR reads anew with MiXCR; each CDR3 protein has one entry. The repertoire holds about 290,000 distinct CDR3 sequences, with 75% to 85% as singletons. Points on this clonotype: Its specificity is not known.

Sequencing of TCR beta was performed on blood CD8+ T cells and on blood CD4+ T cells. It was treatment-naive patients with stable or active relapsing-remitting disease who made up the multiple sclerosis controls. The sequence derives from a human donor with multiple sclerosis. Sequenced: CD8+ T cells from PBMCs. V gene TRBV27 combines with J gene TRBJ2-2; D is uncertain. This chain's CDR3 is CASSSVQPANTGELFF. CDR3 in DNA: TGTGCCAGCAGTTCAGTGCAGCCTGCGAACACCGGGGAGCTGTTTTTT.